This T cell receptor (beta chain) was recovered during a study of cytomegalovirus exposure and HLA in healthy donors. Study observations and caveats: Later work associated fewer than 20,000 TCR beta sequences with HLA alleles at 0.05 false discovery rate.

A remark on this clone: Its antigen is unidentified.

The CDR3 runs to 15 residues. Germline assignment: CDR1 PRHDT and CDR2 FYEKMQ (reference sequence). V was cut by 5 bases and J by 4 bases, with 15 bases left in between. In the PCR, 60 Vbeta and 13 Jbeta primers were used. Using immunoSEQ multiplex PCR, the repertoire was profiled, and TCRdb retains in-frame clones only, with some absent. The table records about 200,000 clones, 70% of them present only once. The TCR sequence derives from a man aged 40-55 years in good health and CMV-seropositive. Sequencing was carried out using PBMCs. This chain connects TRBV13 to TRBJ2-1; possible D gene TRBD1, 6 bases. CDR3: CASSPGGGGYNEQFF. DNA for the CDR3: TGTGCCAGCAGCCCAGGTGGGGGCGGGTACAATGAGCAGTTCTTC.